This T cell receptor beta chain was recovered during a study of CD8 T cells in ankylosing spondylitis. Findings and limits, study-wide: There were earlier reports of some motif variants in reactive arthritis synovial fluid and blood. According to the report, clones linked to the disease were significantly enriched in matched synovial fluid samples taken from ankylosing spondylitis patients.

With molecular barcodes, quantitative 5'-RACE was used to make the TCR beta libraries. TCRdb reprocessed the 5' RACE reads with MiXCR, giving one entry per CDR3 protein. The data show 300,000 to 400,000 distinct CDR3 sequences, approximately 14% seen once. Note on this clonotype: Its antigen remains unknown.

The CDR3 has 15 residues. Germline V gives CDR1 MNHEY, CDR2 SMNVEV (reference sequence). V was cut by 5 bases and J by 2 bases, with 15 bases left in between. The chain carries TRBV27 and TRBJ2-5; unclear D gene. This receptor was obtained from a male donor with ankylosing spondylitis or in good health (not recorded which). Sequences were obtained from blood, either unsorted or a sorted T cell fraction (not recorded which). CDR3 residues: CASSPRSSDQETQYF. The CDR3, as DNA: TGTGCCAGCAGTCCCCGTTCGTCAGATCAAGAGACCCAGTACTTC.